This record looks at one T cell receptor (beta chain) sequence and its context. This sample was taken from a study of early T cells in non-severe SARS-CoV-2 infection. Germline assignment: CDR1 SQVTM and CDR2 ANQGSEA. V lost 7 bases and J lost 6, with 12 bases in between. CDR3 length: 11 amino acids. Each cDNA molecule carried a unique molecular identifier. From the 5' RACE reads, TCRdb called clonotypes with MiXCR, one entry per CDR3 protein. The sample records fewer than 85,000 distinct CDR3 sequences, 13% being singletons. The V call is TRBV29-1, the J call TRBJ1-1; D gene ambiguous. The specimen was whole blood. This receptor was taken from an adult who was a healthcare worker with PCR-confirmed SARS-CoV-2 infection or an uninfected control (not recorded which). CDR3 sequence reads: CSATEAAEAFF. The CDR3 DNA follows: TGCAGCGCTACTGAGGCAGCTGAAGCTTTCTTT. Supplemented by reference TRBV29-1 and TRBJ1-1, the full variable domain reads SAVISQKPSRDICQRGTSLTIQCQVDSQVTMMFWYRQQPGQSLTLIATANQGSEATYESGFVIDKFPISRPNLTFSTLTVSNMSPEDSSIYLCSATEAAEAFFGQGTRLTVV.